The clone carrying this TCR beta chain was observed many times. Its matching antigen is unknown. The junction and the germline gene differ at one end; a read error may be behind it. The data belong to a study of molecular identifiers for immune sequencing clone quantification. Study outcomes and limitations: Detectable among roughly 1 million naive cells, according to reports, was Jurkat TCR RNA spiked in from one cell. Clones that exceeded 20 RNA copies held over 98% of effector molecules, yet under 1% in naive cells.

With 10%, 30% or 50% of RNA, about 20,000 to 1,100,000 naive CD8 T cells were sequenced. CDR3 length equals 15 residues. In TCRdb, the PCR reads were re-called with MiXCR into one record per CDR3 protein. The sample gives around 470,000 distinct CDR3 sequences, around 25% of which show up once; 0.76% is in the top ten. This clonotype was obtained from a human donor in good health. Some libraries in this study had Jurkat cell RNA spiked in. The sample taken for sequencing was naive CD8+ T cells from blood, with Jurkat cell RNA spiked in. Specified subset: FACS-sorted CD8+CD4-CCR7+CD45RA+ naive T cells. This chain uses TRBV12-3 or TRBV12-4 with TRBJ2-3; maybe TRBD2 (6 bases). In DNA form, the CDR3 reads TGTGCCAGCAGTATAGCGGATGTTAGCACAGATACGCAGTATTTT. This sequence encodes CASSIADVSTDTQYF.